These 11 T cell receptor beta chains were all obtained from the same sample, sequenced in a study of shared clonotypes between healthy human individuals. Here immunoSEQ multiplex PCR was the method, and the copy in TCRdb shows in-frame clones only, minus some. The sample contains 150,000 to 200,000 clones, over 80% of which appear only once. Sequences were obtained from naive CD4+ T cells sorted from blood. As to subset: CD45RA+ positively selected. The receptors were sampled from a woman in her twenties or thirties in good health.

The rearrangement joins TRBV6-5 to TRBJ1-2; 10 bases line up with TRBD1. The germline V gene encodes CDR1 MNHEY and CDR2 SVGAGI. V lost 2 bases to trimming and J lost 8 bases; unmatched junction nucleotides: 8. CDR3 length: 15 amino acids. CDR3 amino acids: CASSYPGTGAEGYTF. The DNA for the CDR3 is TGTGCCAGCAGTTACCCCGGGACAGGGGCAGAGGGCTACACCTTC.

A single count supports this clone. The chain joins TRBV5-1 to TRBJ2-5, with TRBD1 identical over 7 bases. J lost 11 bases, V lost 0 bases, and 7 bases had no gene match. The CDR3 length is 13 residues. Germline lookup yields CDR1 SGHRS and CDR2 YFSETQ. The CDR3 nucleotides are TGCGCCAGCAGCTTGGGGACAGGTGGAGAGCAGTACTTC. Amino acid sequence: CASSLGTGGEQYF.

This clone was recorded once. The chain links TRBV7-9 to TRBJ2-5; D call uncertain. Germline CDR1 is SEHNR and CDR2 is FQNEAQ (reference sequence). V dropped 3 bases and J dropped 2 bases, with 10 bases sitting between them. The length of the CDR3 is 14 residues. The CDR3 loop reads CASSFWADQETQYF. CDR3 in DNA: TGTGCCAGCAGCTTTTGGGCAGATCAAGAGACCCAGTACTTC.

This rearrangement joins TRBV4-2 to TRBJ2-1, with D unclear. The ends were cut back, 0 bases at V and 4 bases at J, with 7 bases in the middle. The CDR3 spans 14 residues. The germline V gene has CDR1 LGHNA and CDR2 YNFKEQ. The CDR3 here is CASSQETLYNEQFF. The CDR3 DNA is TGTGCCAGCAGCCAAGAAACCCTTTACAATGAGCAGTTCTTC.

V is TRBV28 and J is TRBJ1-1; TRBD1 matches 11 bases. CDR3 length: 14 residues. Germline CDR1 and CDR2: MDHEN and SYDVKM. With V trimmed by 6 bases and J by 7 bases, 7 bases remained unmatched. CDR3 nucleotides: TGTGCCAGCAGGCGGACAGGGGGCTTCGGTGAAGCTTTCTTT. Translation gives CASRRTGGFGEAFF.

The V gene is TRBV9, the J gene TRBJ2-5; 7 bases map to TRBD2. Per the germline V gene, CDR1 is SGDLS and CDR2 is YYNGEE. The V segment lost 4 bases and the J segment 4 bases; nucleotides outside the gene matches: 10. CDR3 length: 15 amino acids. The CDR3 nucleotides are TGTGCCAGCAGCCCGGGGGAGGGCCGGGTAGAGACCCAGTACTTC. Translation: CASSPGEGRVETQYF. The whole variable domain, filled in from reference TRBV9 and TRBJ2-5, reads DSGVTQTPKHLITATGQRVTLRCSPRSGDLSVYWYQQSLDQGLQFLIQYYNGEERAKGNILERFSAQQFPDLHSELNLSSLELGDSALYFCASSPGEGRVETQYFGPGTRLLVL.

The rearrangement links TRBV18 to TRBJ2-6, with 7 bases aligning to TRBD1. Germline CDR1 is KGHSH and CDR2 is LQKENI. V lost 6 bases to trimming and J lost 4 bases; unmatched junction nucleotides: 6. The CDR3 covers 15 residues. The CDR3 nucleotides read TGTGCCAGCTCGCAGGGGGTCTCAGGGGCCAACGTCCTGACTTTC. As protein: CASSQGVSGANVLTF.

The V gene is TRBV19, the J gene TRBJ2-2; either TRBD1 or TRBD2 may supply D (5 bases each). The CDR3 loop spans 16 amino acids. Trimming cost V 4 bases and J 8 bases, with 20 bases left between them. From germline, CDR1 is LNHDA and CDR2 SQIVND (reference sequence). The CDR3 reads CASSRGTALNPGELFF. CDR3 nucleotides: TGTGCCAGTAGTAGAGGGACGGCCTTGAACCCGGGGGAGCTGTTTTTT.

The CDR3 here is CSVALRQGSNQPQHF. CDR3 coding DNA: TGCAGCGTGGCCCTCCGACAGGGGAGCAATCAGCCCCAGCATTTT. J is TRBJ1-5 and V is TRBV29-1; 8 bases agree with TRBD1. The germline V gene encodes CDR1 SQVTM and CDR2 ANQGSEA. CDR3 length equals 15 residues. V lost 6 bases and J lost 1; bases outside the gene matches: 8.

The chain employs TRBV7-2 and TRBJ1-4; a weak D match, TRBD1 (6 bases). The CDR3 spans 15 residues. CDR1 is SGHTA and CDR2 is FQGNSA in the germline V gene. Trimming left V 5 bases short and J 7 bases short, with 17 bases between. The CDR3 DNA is TGTGCCAGCAGCCCTTACAGGGAGGCGGGTGAAAAACTGTTTTTT. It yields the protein CASSPYREAGEKLFF. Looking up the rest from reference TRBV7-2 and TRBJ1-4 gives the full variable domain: GAGVSQSPSNKVTEKGKDVELRCDPISGHTALYWYRQSLGQGLEFLIYFQGNSAPDKSGLPSDRFSAERTGGSVSTLTIQRTQQEDSAVYLCASSPYREAGEKLFFGSGTQLSVL.

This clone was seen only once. The CDR3 spells CASSHPQAGAGTGELFF. CDR3 nucleotide sequence: TGCGCCAGCAGCCATCCGCAAGCGGGAGCGGGAACCGGGGAGCTGTTTTTT. The chain carries TRBV4-1 and TRBJ2-2, with 8 bases aligning to TRBD2. Germline V gene lookup returns CDR1 MGHRA and CDR2 YSYEKL. V lost 3 bases, J lost 5 bases, and 11 bases stayed unmatched. The CDR3 extends over 17 amino acids.